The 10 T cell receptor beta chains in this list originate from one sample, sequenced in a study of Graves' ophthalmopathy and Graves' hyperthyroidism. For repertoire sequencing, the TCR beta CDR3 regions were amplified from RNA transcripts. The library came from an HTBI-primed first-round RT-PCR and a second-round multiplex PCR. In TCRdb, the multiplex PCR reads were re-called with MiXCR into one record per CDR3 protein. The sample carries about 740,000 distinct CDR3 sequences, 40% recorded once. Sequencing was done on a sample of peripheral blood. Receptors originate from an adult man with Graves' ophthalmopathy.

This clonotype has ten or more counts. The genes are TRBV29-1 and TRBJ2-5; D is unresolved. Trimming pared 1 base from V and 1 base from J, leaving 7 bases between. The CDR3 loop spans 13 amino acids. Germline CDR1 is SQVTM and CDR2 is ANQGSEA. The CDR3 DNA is TGCAGCGTTGAAGGTAGTAGCCAAGAGACCCAGTACTTC. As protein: CSVEGSSQETQYF. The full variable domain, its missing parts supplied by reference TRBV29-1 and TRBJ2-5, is SAVISQKPSRDICQRGTSLTIQCQVDSQVTMMFWYRQQPGQSLTLIATANQGSEATYESGFVIDKFPISRPNLTFSTLTVSNMSPEDSSIYLCSVEGSSQETQYFGPGTRLLVL.

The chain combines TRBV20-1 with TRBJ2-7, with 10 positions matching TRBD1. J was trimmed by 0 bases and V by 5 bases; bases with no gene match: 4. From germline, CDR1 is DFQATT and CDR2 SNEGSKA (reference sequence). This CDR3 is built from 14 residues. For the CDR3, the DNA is TGCAGTGCTCCCGGGGACAGGGGCTCCTACGAGCAGTACTTC. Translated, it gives CSAPGDRGSYEQYF.

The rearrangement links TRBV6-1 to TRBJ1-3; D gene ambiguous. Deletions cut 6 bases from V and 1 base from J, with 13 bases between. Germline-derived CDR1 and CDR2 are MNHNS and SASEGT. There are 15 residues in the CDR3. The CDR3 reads CASRDEEGSGNTIYF. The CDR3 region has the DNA TGTGCCAGCAGAGACGAGGAGGGATCTGGAAACACCATATATTTT.

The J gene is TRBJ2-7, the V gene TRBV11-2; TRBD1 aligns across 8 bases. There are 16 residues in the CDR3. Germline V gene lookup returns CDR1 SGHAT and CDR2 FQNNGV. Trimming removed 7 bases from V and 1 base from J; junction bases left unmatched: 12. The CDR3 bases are TGTGCCAGCAACTTTTCGACAGGGGACTTATCCTACGAGCAGTACTTC. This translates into CASNFSTGDLSYEQYF.

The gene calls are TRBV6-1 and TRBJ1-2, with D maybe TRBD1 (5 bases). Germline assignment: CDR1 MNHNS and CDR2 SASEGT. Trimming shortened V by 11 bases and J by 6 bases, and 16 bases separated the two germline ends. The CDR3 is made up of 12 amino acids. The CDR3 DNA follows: TGTGCCGACAGCGCGGACGGGGATGGCTACACCTTC. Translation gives CADSADGDGYTF.

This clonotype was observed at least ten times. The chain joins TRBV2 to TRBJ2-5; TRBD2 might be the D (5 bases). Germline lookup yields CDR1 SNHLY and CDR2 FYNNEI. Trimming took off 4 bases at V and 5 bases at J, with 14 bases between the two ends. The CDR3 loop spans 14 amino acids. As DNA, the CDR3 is TGTGCCAGCAGTGTAAGGACTCGCGGGGAGACCCAGTACTTC. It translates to CASSVRTRGETQYF.

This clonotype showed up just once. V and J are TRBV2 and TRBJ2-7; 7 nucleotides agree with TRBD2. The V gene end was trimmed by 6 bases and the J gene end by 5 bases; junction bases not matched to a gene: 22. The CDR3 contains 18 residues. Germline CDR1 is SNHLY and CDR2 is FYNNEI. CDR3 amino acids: CASSQDWPGGFPPDEQYF. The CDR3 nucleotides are TGTGCCAGCAGCCAAGATTGGCCCGGGGGGTTCCCCCCGGACGAGCAGTACTTC.

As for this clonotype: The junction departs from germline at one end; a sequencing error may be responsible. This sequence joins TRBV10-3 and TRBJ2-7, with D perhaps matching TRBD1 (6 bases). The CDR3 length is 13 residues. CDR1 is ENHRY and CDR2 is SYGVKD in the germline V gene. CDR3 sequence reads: CASSLQGINEQYF. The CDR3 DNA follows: TGTGCCAGCAGTTTGCAGGGGATCAACGAGCAGTACTTC.

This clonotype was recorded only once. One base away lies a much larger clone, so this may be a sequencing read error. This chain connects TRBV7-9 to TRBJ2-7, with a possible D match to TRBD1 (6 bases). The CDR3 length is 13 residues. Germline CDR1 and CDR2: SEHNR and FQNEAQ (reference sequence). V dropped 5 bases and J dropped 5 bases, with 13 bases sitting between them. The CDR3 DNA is TGTGCCAGCAGCCCCCTAACAGGGAACGAGCAGTACTTC. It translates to CASSPLTGNEQYF.

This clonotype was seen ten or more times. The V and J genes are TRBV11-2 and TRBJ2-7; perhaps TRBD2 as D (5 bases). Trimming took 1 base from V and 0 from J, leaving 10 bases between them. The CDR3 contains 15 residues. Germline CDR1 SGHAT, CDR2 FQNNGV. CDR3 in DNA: TGTGCCAGCAGCTTAGGTCCGGACTTCTCCTACGAGCAGTACTTC. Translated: CASSLGPDFSYEQYF. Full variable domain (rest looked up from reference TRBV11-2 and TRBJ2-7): EAGVAQSPRYKIIEKRQSVAFWCNPISGHATLYWYQQILGQGPKLLIQFQNNGVVDDSQLPKDRFSAERLKGVDSTLKIQPAKLEDSAVYLCASSLGPDFSYEQYFGPGTRLTVT.